This T cell receptor beta chain emerged from a study of CD8+CD57+ T cells in acquired aplastic anemia. Across the whole study: Recorded DNA amounts for sorted CD4+ and CD8+ cells had an average of 3.2 ug. Findings and limits, study-wide: The study identified 25 to 30 CD8+ CDR3 sequences shared by patients and controls. Between the patient and control groups, CD8+ Simpson's diversity did not differ significantly.

All sequencing subjects had displayed CD8+CD57+ cell expansion on flow cytometry. Diagnosis of severe acquired aplastic anemia applied to all patients. As concerns this clonotype: Its antigen is undetermined.

The germline CDR1 and CDR2 sequences are ENHRY and SYGVKD. The V and J ends lost 0 bases and 9 bases respectively, with 9 bases between them. The CDR3 spans 13 residues. TCR beta VDJ and CDR3 were profiled, and genomic DNA was the template. In TCRdb, the reads were re-called with MiXCR into one record per CDR3 protein. The profile shows 150,000 to 200,000 distinct CDR3 sequences, almost 50% of them singletons. V gene TRBV10-3 combines with J gene TRBJ2-1, with no clear D. This sequence was found in a human donor with aplastic anemia. Sample: sorted CD4+, CD8+, or CD8+CD57+ T cells (not recorded which) from PBMCs. CDR3 residues: CAISESGVGEQFF. The CDR3 nucleotides read TGTGCCATCAGTGAGTCCGGTGTCGGTGAGCAGTTCTTC.